Each of the 8 T cell receptor beta chains below was sequenced from the same sample in a study of early T cells in non-severe SARS-CoV-2 infection. Using its own MiXCR run on the 5' RACE reads, TCRdb lists one record per CDR3 protein. Found here are approximately 50,000 distinct CDR3 sequences, roughly an eighth of them singletons; the top ten hold approximately 1.3%. Sequenced material: whole blood. The receptors were sampled from an adult who was a healthcare worker with PCR-confirmed SARS-CoV-2 infection or an uninfected control (not recorded which).

This clonotype has more than one count but fewer than ten. This chain joins TRBV6-6 and TRBJ2-7, with D unresolved. Trimming took 6 bases from V and 0 from J, leaving 15 bases between them. The germline V gene encodes CDR1 MNHNY and CDR2 SVGAGI (reference sequence). The CDR3 contains 15 residues. In DNA, the CDR3 is TGTGCCAGCAGAGACCGGGCTATAAGCTCCTACGAGCAGTACTTC. It specifies CASRDRAISSYEQYF.

The V and J genes are TRBV14 and TRBJ1-6; the D is unclear. The CDR3 is 14 residues long. The V end was cut by 0 bases, the J end by 10 bases, with 10 bases between. The germline V gene encodes CDR1 SGHDN and CDR2 FVKESK. The CDR3 bases are TGTGCCAGCAGCCAAGATGGGTCTGGGTCACCCCTCCACTTT. Translated, it gives CASSQDGSGSPLHF.

J is TRBJ2-7 and V is TRBV30; 7 bases fit TRBD1. CDR1 and CDR2 (germline): GTSNPN, SVGIG (reference sequence). CDR3 length: 12 amino acids. The J segment lost 7 bases and the V segment lost 6 bases, leaving 9 bases of the junction unmatched. The CDR3 protein is CACSTGVGEQYF. Here the CDR3 DNA reads TGTGCCTGTTCAACAGGGGTCGGGGAGCAGTACTTC.

This clonotype was observed many times. CDR3 nucleotide sequence: TGTGCCAGCAGCTTAGAGGGATCTGGTTCACCCCTCCACTTT. The encoded protein is CASSLEGSGSPLHF. The chain combines TRBV7-9 with TRBJ1-6, with unresolved D. The V gene's germline CDR1 is SEHNR and CDR2 FQNEAQ (reference sequence). The CDR3 runs to 14 residues. Trimming removed 1 base at V and 9 bases at J, with 10 bases between.

Ten or more counts support this clonotype. The rearrangement uses TRBV20-1 and TRBJ1-5, with 8 positions matching TRBD1. Germline V lookup: CDR1 DFQATT, CDR2 SNEGSKA (reference sequence). CDR3 length equals 15 residues. The V segment lost 3 bases and the J segment 5 bases; nucleotides outside the gene matches: 9. In DNA form, the CDR3 reads TGCAGTGCTAGTCTCGGACAGGGAGTTTATCAGCCCCAGCATTTT. It codes for CSASLGQGVYQPQHF.

This clonotype was seen only a few times. V usage is TRBV6-4 and J usage is TRBJ2-1, with 10 bases identical to TRBD2. The ends lost 6 bases at V and 3 bases at J; junction bases unmatched: 5. Germline CDR1 and CDR2: MRHNA and SNTAGT. This CDR3 region has 15 residues. DNA for the CDR3: TGTGCCAGCAGCGGACTAGCGGCTGGCTACAATGAGCAGTTCTTC. It codes for CASSGLAAGYNEQFF.

This clonotype was observed a few times. The chain couples TRBV20-1 to TRBJ1-2; TRBD1 aligns across 10 bases. Germline V gives CDR1 DFQATT, CDR2 SNEGSKA (reference sequence). This CDR3 contains 13 residues. The ends lost 7 bases at V and 3 bases at J; junction bases unmatched: 5. The CDR3 sequence is CSVKGQGDYGYTF. The CDR3 nucleotides read TGCAGTGTTAAAGGACAGGGGGACTATGGCTACACCTTC.

There are a few counts of this clonotype. The CDR3 is CASSQEVFPTSDNQETQYF. DNA for the CDR3: TGTGCCAGCAGCCAAGAGGTGTTCCCGACTAGCGACAACCAAGAGACCCAGTACTTC. V usage is TRBV4-2 and J usage is TRBJ2-5, with 8 bases that match TRBD2. The germline V gene encodes CDR1 LGHNA and CDR2 YNFKEQ. This CDR3 is built from 19 residues. V was pared by 0 bases and J by 0 bases, with 12 bases of the junction left unmatched.